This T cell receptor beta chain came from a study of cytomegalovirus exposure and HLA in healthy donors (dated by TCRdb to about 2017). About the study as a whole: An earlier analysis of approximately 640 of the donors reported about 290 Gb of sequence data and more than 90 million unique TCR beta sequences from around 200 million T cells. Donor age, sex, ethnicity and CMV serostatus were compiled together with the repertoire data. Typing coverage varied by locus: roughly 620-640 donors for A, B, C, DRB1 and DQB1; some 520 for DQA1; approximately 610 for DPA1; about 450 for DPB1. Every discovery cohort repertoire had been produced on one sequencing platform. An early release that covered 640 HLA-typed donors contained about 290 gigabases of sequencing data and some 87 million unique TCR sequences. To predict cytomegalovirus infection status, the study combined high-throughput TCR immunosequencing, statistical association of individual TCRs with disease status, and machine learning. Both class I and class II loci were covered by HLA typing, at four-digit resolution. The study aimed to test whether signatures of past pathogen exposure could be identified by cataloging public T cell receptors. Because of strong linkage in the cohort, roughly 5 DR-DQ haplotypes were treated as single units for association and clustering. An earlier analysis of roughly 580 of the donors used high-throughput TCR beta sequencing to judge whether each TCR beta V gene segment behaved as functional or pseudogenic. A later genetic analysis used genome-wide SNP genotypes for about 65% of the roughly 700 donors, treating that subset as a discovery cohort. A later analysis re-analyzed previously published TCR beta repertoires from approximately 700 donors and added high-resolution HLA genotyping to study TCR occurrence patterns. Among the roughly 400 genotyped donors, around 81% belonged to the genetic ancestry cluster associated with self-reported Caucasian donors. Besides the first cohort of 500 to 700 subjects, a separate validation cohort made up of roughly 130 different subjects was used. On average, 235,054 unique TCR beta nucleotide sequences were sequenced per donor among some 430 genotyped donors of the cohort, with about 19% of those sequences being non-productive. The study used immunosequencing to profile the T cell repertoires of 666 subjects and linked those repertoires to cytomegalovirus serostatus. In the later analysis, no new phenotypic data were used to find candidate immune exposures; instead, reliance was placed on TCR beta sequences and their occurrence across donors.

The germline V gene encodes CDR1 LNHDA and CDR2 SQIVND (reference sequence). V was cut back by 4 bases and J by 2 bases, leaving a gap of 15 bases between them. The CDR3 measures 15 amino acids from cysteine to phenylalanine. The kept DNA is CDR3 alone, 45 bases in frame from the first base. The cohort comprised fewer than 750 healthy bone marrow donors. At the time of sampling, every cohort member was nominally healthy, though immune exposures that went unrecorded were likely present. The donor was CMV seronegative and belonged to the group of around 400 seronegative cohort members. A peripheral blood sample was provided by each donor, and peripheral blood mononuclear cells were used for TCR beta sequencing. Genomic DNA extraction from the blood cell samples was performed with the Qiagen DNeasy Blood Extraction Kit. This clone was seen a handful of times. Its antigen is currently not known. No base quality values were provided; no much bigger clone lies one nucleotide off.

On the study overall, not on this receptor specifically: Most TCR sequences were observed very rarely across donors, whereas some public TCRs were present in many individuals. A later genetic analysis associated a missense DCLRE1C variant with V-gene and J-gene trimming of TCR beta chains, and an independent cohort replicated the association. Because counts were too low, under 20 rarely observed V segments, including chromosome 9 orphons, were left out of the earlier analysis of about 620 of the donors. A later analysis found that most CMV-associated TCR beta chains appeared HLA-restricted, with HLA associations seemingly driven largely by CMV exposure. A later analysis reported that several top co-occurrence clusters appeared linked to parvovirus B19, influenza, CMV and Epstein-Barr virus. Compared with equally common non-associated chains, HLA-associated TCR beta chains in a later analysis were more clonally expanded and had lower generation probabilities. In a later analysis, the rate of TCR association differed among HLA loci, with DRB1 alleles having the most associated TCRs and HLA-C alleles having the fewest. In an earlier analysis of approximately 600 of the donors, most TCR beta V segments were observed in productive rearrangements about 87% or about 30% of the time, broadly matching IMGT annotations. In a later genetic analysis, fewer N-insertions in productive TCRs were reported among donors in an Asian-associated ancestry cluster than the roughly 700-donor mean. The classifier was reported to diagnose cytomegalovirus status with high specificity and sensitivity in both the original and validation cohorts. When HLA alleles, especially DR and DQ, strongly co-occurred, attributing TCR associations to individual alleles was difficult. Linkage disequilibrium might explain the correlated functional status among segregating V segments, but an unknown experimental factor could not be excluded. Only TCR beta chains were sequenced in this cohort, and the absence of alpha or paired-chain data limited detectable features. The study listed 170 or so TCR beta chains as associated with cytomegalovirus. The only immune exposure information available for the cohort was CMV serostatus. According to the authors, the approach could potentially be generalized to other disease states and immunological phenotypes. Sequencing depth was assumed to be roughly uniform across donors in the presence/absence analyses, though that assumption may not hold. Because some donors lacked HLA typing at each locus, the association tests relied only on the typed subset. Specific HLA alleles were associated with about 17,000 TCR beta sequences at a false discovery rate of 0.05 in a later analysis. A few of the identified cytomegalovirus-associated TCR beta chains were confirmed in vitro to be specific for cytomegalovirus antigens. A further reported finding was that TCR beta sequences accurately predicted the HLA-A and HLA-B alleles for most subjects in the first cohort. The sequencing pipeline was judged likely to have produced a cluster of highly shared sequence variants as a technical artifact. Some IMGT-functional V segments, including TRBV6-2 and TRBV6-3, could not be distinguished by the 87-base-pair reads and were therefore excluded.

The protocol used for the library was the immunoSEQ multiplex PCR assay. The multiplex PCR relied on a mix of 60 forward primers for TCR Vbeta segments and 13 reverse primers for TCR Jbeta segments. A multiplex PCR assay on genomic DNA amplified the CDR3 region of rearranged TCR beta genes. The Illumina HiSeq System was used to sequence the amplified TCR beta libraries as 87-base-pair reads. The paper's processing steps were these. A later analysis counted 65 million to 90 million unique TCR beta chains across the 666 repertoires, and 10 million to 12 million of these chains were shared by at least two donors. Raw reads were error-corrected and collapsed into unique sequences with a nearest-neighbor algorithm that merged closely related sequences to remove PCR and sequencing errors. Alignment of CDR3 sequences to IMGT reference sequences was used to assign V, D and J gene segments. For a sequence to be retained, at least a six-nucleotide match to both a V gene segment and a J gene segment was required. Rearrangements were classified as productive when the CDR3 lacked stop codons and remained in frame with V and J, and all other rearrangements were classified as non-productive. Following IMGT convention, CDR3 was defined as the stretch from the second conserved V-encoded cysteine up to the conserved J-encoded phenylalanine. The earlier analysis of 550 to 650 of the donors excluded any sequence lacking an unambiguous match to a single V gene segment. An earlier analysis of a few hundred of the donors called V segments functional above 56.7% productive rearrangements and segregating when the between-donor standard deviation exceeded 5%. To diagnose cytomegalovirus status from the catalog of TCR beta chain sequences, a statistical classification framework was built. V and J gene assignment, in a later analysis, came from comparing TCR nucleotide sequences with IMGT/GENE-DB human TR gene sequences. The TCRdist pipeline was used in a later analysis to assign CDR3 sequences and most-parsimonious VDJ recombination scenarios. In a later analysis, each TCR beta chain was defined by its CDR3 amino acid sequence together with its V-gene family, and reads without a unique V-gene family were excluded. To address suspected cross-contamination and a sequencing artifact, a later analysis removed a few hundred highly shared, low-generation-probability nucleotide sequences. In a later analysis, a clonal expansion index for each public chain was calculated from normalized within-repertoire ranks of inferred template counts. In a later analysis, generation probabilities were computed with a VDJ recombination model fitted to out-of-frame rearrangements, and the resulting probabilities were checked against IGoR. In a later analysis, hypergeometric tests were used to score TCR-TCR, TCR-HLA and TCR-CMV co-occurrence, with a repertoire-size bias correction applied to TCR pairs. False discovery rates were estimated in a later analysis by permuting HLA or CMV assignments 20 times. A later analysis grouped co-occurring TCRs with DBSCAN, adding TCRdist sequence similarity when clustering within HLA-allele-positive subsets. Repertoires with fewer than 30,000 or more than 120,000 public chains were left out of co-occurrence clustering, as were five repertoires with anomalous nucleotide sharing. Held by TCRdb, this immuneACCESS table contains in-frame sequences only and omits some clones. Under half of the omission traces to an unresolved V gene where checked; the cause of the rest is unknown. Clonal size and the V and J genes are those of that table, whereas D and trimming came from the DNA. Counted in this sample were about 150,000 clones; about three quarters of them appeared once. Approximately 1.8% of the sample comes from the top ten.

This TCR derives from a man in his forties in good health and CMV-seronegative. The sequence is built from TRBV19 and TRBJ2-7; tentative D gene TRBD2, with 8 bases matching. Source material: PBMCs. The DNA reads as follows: TGTGCCAGTAGTACCTTAGCGGGGACAGCCTACGAGCAGTACTTC. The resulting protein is CASSTLAGTAYEQYF.